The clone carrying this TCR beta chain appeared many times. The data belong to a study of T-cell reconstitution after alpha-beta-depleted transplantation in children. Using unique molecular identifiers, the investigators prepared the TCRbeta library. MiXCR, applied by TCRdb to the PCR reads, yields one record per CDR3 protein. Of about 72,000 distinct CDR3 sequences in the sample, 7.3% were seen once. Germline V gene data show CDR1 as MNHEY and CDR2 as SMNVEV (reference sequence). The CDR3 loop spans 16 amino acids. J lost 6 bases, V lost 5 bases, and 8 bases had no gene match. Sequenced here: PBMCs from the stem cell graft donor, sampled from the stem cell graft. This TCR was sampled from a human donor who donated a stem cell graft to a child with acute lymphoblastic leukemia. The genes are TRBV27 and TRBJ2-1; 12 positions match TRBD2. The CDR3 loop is CASSILTSGRVNEQFF. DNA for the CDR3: TGTGCCAGCAGTATACTGACTAGCGGGAGAGTCAATGAGCAGTTCTTC.